This is a list of T cell receptor beta chains from one sample in a study of persistence of HIV-infected CD4 T cells. Antigens of these TCRs are unknown. This table comes from immunoSEQ multiplex PCR, and its TCRdb copy is limited to in-frame clones, with some not included. There are some 58,000 clones in the sample; 70% to 75% occur only once, and about 1.8% lies in the top ten. The input for sequencing was CD4+ T cells sorted from PBMCs after 18-hour stimulation, taken from a patient who received antiretroviral therapy. The receptors stem from an adult man with HIV who was CMV-seropositive. Each CDR3 is given with its conserved first and last residue. The D gene is left open where the match is weak. Part of the rows lack a size; the others show once, few, many or a class for expanded clones.

j_call | cdr3_length | v_call | clone_size | d_call | cdr3_aa | cdr3_nt
TRBJ2-1 | 14 | TRBV19 | . | . | CASSLQRPYNEQFF | TGTGCCAGTAGTCTTCAACGGCCTTACAATGAGCAGTTCTTC
TRBJ1-3 | 16 | TRBV6-5 | . | . | CASSSLLKSSGNTIYF | TGTGCCAGCAGTTCCCTACTCAAGAGCTCTGGAAACACCATATATTTT
TRBJ1-2 | 14 | TRBV9 | . | . | CASSPDGINYGYTF | TGTGCCAGCAGCCCCGACGGAATTAACTATGGCTACACCTTC
TRBJ2-4 | 13 | TRBV5-4 | medium-sized | . | CASTGEAKNIQYF | TGTGCCAGCACGGGGGAAGCCAAAAACATTCAGTACTTC
TRBJ1-3 | 16 | TRBV7-8 | . | TRBD1 | CASSLGQGRRGNTIYF | TGTGCCAGCAGCTTAGGACAGGGGAGGCGTGGAAACACCATATATTTT
TRBJ1-5 | 14 | TRBV29-1 | once | TRBD1 | CSVKVGTDNQPQHF | TGCAGCGTGAAGGTAGGGACAGACAATCAGCCCCAGCATTTT
TRBJ2-3 | 15 | TRBV5-5 | . | TRBD1 | CASSLGQVGTDTQYF | TGTGCCAGCAGCTTAGGACAGGTTGGCACAGATACGCAGTATTTT
TRBJ2-2 | 14 | TRBV9 | . | . | CASAAGRYTGELFF | TGTGCCAGCGCGGCGGGGCGTTACACCGGGGAGCTGTTTTTT
TRBJ1-6 | 13 | TRBV19 | . | . | CASSLGPYSPLHF | TGTGCCAGTAGTTTAGGGCCTTATTCACCCCTCCACTTT
TRBJ2-3 | 18 | TRBV9 | . | TRBD2 | CASSVGLAGASSTDTQYF | TGTGCCAGCAGCGTAGGACTAGCGGGGGCCAGTAGCACAGATACGCAGTATTTT
TRBJ2-2 | 16 | TRBV4-1 | . | TRBD2 | CASSQRAGGTTGELFF | TGCGCCAGCAGCCAAAGAGCGGGGGGAACTACCGGGGAGCTGTTTTTT
TRBJ2-3 | 14 | TRBV9 | . | . | CASSVASGVDTQYF | TGTGCCAGCAGCGTAGCTAGTGGGGTAGATACGCAGTATTTT
TRBJ1-2 | 13 | TRBV27 | few | TRBD1 | CASSQGAKYGYTF | TGTGCCAGCAGCCAGGGGGCGAAATATGGCTACACCTTC
TRBJ1-2 | 13 | TRBV7-8 | . | . | CASSLAALYGYTF | TGTGCCAGCAGCCTGGCAGCCCTCTATGGCTACACCTTC
TRBJ1-2 | 16 | TRBV5-1 | . | TRBD1 | CASSPAPGTGDNGYTF | TGCGCCAGCAGCCCGGCTCCCGGGACAGGGGATAATGGCTACACCTTC
TRBJ2-1 | 13 | TRBV7-9 | . | . | CASSLDQTNEQFF | TGTGCCAGCAGCCTTGACCAGACTAATGAGCAGTTCTTC
TRBJ1-1 | 12 | TRBV6-5 | . | . | CASSYPGQEAFF | TGTGCCAGCAGTTACCCCGGACAGGAAGCTTTCTTT
TRBJ1-1 | 14 | TRBV7-2 | . | . | CASSLGPLNTEAFF | TGTGCCAGCAGTTTAGGGCCATTGAACACTGAAGCTTTCTTT
TRBJ1-2 | 12 | TRBV6-5 | few | . | CAGRGAGVGYTF | TGTGCCGGCAGGGGTGCAGGGGTGGGCTACACCTTC
TRBJ2-7 | 13 | TRBV7-2 | . | . | CASSTQGKGEQYF | TGTGCCAGCAGCACCCAGGGGAAGGGCGAGCAGTACTTC
TRBJ2-2 | 14 | TRBV19 | . | . | CASSIEANTGELFF | TGTGCCAGTAGTATAGAAGCGAACACCGGGGAGCTGTTTTTT
TRBJ2-7 | 12 | TRBV18 | . | . | CASSPKQGEQYF | TGTGCCAGCTCCCCTAAACAGGGCGAGCAGTACTTC
TRBJ2-1 | 14 | TRBV12-5 | . | . | CASGLLLVVNEQFF | TGTGCTAGTGGTTTGTTATTAGTGGTCAATGAGCAGTTCTTC
TRBJ2-7 | 15 | TRBV6-5 | once | TRBD1 | CASSYPGTGIYEQYF | TGTGCCAGCAGTTACCCCGGGACAGGTATCTACGAGCAGTACTTC
TRBJ2-5 | 15 | TRBV19 | few | . | CASSPRGREEETQYF | TGTGCCAGTAGTCCCCGGGGTCGGGAAGAAGAGACCCAGTACTTC
TRBJ1-6 | 16 | TRBV28 | . | . | CASSLGFSSYNSPLHF | TGTGCCAGCAGTTTAGGGTTCAGCTCCTATAATTCACCCCTCCACTTT
TRBJ2-6 | 20 | TRBV19 | once | TRBD1 | CASSRPLTGGLISGANVLTF | TGTGCCAGTAGTAGGCCCCTAACAGGGGGCCTCATCTCTGGGGCCAACGTCCTGACTTTC
TRBJ1-4 | 16 | TRBV6-1 | . | . | CASSGSDRRKNEKLFF | TGTGCCAGCAGTGGGTCCGACAGACGGAAGAATGAAAAACTGTTTTTT
TRBJ2-5 | 13 | TRBV5-1 | . | . | CASRTGPGETQYF | TGCGCCAGCAGGACTGGGCCCGGGGAGACCCAGTACTTC
TRBJ1-5 | 14 | TRBV5-6 | . | . | CASTTRGRNQPQHF | TGTGCCAGCACCACCCGGGGCAGGAACCAGCCCCAGCATTTT
TRBJ1-6 | 15 | TRBV9 | few | . | CASSVAGGRNSPLHF | TGTGCCAGCAGCGTAGCAGGAGGGAGAAATTCACCCCTCCACTTT
TRBJ1-5 | 15 | TRBV24-1 | . | TRBD1 | CATSDPGQGAQPQHF | TGTGCCACCAGTGATCCGGGACAGGGGGCACAGCCCCAGCATTTT
TRBJ1-1 | 14 | TRBV5-1 | . | . | CASSLELVNTEAFF | TGCGCCAGCAGCTTGGAGCTCGTGAACACTGAAGCTTTCTTT
TRBJ2-3 | 16 | TRBV9 | . | TRBD1 | CASSFSGTGGTDTQYF | TGTGCCAGCAGCTTCTCCGGGACAGGGGGCACAGATACGCAGTATTTT
TRBJ2-6 | 16 | TRBV24-1 | . | . | CATSESGGFGANVLTF | TGTGCCACCTCGGAGTCAGGGGGGTTTGGGGCCAACGTCCTGACTTTC
TRBJ2-7 | 15 | TRBV15 | few | . | CATSREQGATYEQYF | TGTGCCACCAGCAGAGAGCAGGGAGCAACTTACGAGCAGTACTTC
TRBJ2-7 | 15 | TRBV6-5 | . | TRBD1 | CASRMSGTGGYEQYF | TGTGCCAGCAGGATGTCCGGGACAGGGGGTTACGAGCAGTACTTC
TRBJ2-7 | 15 | TRBV14 | . | . | CASSQERLPSYEQYF | TGTGCCAGCAGCCAAGAGCGACTCCCGTCCTACGAGCAGTACTTC
TRBJ1-5 | 15 | TRBV4-1 | few | . | CASSQADSQNQPQHF | TGCGCCAGCAGCCAGGCGGACAGCCAGAATCAGCCCCAGCATTTT
TRBJ1-5 | 17 | TRBV28 | few | TRBD1 | CASSLPPQGGGSQPQHF | TGTGCCAGCAGTTTACCTCCCCAAGGGGGCGGGAGTCAGCCCCAGCATTTT
TRBJ2-7 | 12 | TRBV28 | few | . | CASSSFDRPGYF | TGTGCCAGCAGTTCATTCGACAGGCCTGGGTACTTC
TRBJ1-2 | 14 | TRBV19 | . | . | CASSPRTVSYGYTF | TGTGCCAGTAGTCCCCGGACAGTTAGCTATGGCTACACCTTC
TRBJ1-3 | 12 | TRBV12-3/TRBV12-4 | . | . | CASSLRGNTIYF | TGTGCCAGCAGTTTACGGGGAAACACCATATATTTT
TRBJ1-1 | 11 | TRBV28 | . | . | CASTPGTEAFF | TGTGCCAGCACACCCGGGACTGAAGCTTTCTTT
TRBJ1-5 | 15 | TRBV28 | once | TRBD1 | CASTNRGGSNQPQHF | TGTGCCAGCACAAACAGGGGTGGAAGCAATCAGCCCCAGCATTTT